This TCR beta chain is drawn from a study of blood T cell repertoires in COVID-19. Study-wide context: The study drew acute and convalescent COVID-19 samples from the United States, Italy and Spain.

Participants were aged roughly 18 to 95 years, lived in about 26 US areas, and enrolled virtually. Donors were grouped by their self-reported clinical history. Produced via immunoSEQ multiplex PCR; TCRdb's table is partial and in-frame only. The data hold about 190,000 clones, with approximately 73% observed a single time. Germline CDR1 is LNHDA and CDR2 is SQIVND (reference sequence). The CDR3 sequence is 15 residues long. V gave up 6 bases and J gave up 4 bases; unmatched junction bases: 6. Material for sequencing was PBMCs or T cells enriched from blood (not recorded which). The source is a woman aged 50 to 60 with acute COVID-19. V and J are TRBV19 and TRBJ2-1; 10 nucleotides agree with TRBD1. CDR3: CASRMDRGTYNEQFF. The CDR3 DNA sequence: TGTGCCAGTAGGATGGACAGGGGGACATACAATGAGCAGTTCTTC.